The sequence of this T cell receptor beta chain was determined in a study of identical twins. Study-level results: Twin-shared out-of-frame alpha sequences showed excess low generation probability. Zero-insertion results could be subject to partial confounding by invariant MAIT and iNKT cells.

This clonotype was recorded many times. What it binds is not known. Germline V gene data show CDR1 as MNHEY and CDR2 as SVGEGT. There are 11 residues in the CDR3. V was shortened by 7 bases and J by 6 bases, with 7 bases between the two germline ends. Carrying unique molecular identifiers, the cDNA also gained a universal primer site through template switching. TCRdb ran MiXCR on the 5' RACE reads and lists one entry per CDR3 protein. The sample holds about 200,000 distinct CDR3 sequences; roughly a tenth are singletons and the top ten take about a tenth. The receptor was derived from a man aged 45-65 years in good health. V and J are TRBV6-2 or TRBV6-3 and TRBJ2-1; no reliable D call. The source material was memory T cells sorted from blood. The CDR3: CASTVGNEQFF. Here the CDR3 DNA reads TGTGCCAGCACCGTTGGCAATGAGCAGTTCTTC.